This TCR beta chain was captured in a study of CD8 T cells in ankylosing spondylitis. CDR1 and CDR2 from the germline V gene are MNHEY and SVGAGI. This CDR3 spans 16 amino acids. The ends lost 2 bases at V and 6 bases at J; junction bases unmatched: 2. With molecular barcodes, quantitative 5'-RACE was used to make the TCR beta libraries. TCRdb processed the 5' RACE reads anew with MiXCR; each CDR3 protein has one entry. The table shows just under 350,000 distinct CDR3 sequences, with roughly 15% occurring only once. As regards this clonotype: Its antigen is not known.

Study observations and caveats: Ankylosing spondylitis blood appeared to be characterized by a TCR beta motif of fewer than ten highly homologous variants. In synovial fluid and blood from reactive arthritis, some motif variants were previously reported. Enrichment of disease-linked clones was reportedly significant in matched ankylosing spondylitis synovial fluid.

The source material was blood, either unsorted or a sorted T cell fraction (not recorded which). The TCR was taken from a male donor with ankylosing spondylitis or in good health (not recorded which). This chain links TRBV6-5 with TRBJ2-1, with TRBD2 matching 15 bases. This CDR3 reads CASSYRTSGRGNEQFF. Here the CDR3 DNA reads TGTGCCAGCAGTTACAGGACTAGCGGGAGGGGCAATGAGCAGTTCTTC.